One sample yielded the 25 T cell receptor beta chains listed below, sequenced in a study of a mutant IDH1 vaccine in newly diagnosed glioma. The time point is: week 23, last vaccination. The investigators gave 300 ug of mutant IDH1 20-mer peptide in each vaccine dose, together with topical imiquimod. The method was immunoSEQ multiplex PCR; TCRdb's version includes in-frame clones alone and lacks a portion of them. The sample carries around 41,000 clones, over 70% recorded once. These receptors' antigens are unknown. The material was PBMCs, obtained from a glioma patient whose treatment included an IDH1 peptide vaccine. The origin of the receptors is a woman aged 40-49 years with glioma. Some clones in this sample may be carry-over from other donors' samples.

The V and J genes are TRBV5-5 and TRBJ2-6; D unresolved. V lost 6 bases, J lost 0 bases, and 16 bases lay in between. The CDR3 runs 17 residues. The germline V gene encodes CDR1 SGHKS and CDR2 YYEKEE (reference sequence). The CDR3: CASTRTPASSGANVLTF. CDR3 coding DNA: TGTGCCAGCACCCGAACACCTGCGAGCTCTGGGGCCAACGTCCTGACTTTC.

The V gene is TRBV7-2, the J gene TRBJ2-7; 9 nucleotides match TRBD2. This CDR3 region has 16 residues. V lost 5 bases, J lost 2 bases, and 10 bases stayed unmatched. Looked up from germline, CDR1 is SGHTA and CDR2 is FQGNSA. The CDR3 DNA sequence: TGTGCCAGCAGCCCTGATCTGCGGGGGGGGACCTACGAGCAGTACTTC. Amino acid sequence: CASSPDLRGGTYEQYF.

This clone was seen a few times. V gene TRBV27 combines with J gene TRBJ1-1; D ambiguous. CDR3 length: 14 residues. Trimming stripped 3 bases from V and 1 base from J, with 9 bases between. Germline lookup yields CDR1 MNHEY and CDR2 SMNVEV (reference sequence). CDR3 in DNA: TGTGCCAGCAGTTTGGTGTACCGGAACACTGAAGCTTTCTTT. This codes for CASSLVYRNTEAFF.

This chain connects TRBV27 to TRBJ1-2; D is ambiguous. CDR1 is MNHEY and CDR2 is SMNVEV in the germline V gene (reference sequence). V was clipped by 8 bases and J by 8 bases, with 18 bases between them. This CDR3 is 13 amino acids long. The CDR3 loop is CASGHRTGGGYTF. CDR3 nucleotide sequence: TGTGCCAGCGGCCATCGGACGGGCGGGGGCTACACCTTC.

V usage is TRBV28 and J usage is TRBJ2-7; D might be TRBD2 (6 bases). V gave up 6 bases and J gave up 0 bases, with 12 bases separating them. CDR3 length: 14 residues. Germline CDR1 and CDR2: MDHEN and SYDVKM. This CDR3 is CASSRGAVSYEQYF. The CDR3, as DNA: TGTGCCAGCAGCCGCGGGGCGGTCTCCTACGAGCAGTACTTC.

J is TRBJ2-3 and V is TRBV4-1; 11 bases are a match to TRBD2. CDR1 MGHRA and CDR2 YSYEKL come from the germline V gene. The CDR3 totals 19 residues. V trimming: 5 bases; J trimming: 4 bases; junction bases outside the gene matches: 17. CDR3 sequence reads: CASSNLVPRLAGSSDTQYF. The CDR3 nucleotides read TGCGCCAGCAGCAATCTGGTCCCCCGACTAGCGGGGTCTTCAGATACGCAGTATTTT.

This clone was picked up a small number of times. This sequence joins TRBV7-3 and TRBJ1-1; weak D call: TRBD1 (5 bases). This CDR3 region has 18 residues. Looked up from germline, CDR1 is SGHTA and CDR2 is FQGTGA. Trimming cost V 2 bases and J 5 bases, with 24 bases left between them. Here the CDR3 reads CASSLGGTGADSGTEAFF. The DNA of the CDR3 is TGTGCCAGCAGCTTAGGAGGCACCGGGGCCGATTCGGGGACTGAAGCTTTCTTT. Complete variable domain (other parts from reference TRBV7-3 and TRBJ1-1): GAGVSQTPSNKVTEKGKYVELRCDPISGHTALYWYRQSLGQGPEFLIYFQGTGAADDSGLPNDRFFAVRPEGSVSTLKIQRTERGDSAVYLCASSLGGTGADSGTEAFFGQGTRLTVV.

The rearrangement links TRBV7-8 to TRBJ2-1; a weak D match, TRBD1 (5 bases). CDR1 and CDR2 (germline): SGHVS, FQNEAQ. The CDR3 totals 13 residues. Trimming removed 6 bases at V and 7 bases at J, with 13 bases between. CDR3 sequence (DNA): TGTGCCAGCAGGCCGACAGAATTGAATGAGCAGTTCTTC. As protein: CASRPTELNEQFF.

The chain joins TRBV27 to TRBJ1-1; no firm D call. The CDR3 has 14 amino acids. From germline, CDR1 is MNHEY and CDR2 SMNVEV (reference sequence). With 5 bases removed from V and 0 bases from J, the gap between germline ends came to 10 bases. CDR3 bases: TGTGCCAGCAGTCAAAACTTTATGAACACTGAAGCTTTCTTT. It specifies CASSQNFMNTEAFF.

The CDR3 loop is CASSVEGRDSPLHF. DNA for the CDR3: TGTGCCAGCAGCGTAGAGGGGAGAGATTCACCCCTCCACTTT. J is TRBJ1-6 and V is TRBV9; perhaps TRBD1 as D (5 bases). V lost 0 bases to trimming and J lost 8 bases, with 9 bases between them. Germline CDR1 and CDR2: SGDLS and YYNGEE. The CDR3 contains 14 residues. Together with reference TRBV9 and TRBJ1-6, the CDR3 gives the full variable domain: DSGVTQTPKHLITATGQRVTLRCSPRSGDLSVYWYQQSLDQGLQFLIQYYNGEERAKGNILERFSAQQFPDLHSELNLSSLELGDSALYFCASSVEGRDSPLHFGNGTRLTVT.

This clone was observed a handful of times. The chain couples TRBV28 to TRBJ1-2; D is unresolved. CDR1 is MDHEN and CDR2 is SYDVKM in the germline V gene. Trimming removed 10 bases at V and 2 bases at J, with 8 bases between. This CDR3 is 11 amino acids long. The CDR3 region has the DNA TGTGCCACTGGGGAGAACTATGGCTACACCTTC. It is translated as CATGENYGYTF.

The genes are TRBV28 and TRBJ1-2; D is possibly TRBD1 (5 bases). V gave up 11 bases and J gave up 6 bases, with 13 bases separating them. There are 11 residues in the CDR3. CDR1 and CDR2 from the germline V gene are MDHEN and SYDVKM. The chain's CDR3 is CARSGPDGYTF. Written as DNA, the CDR3 is TGTGCCCGATCGGGACCTGATGGCTACACCTTC.

This rearrangement joins TRBV10-3 to TRBJ2-7; TRBD1 or TRBD2 may be the D gene (6 bases each). This CDR3 is built from 16 residues. The germline gives CDR1 ENHRY, CDR2 SYGVKD. V was clipped by 2 bases and J by 3 bases, with 17 bases between them. CDR3 nucleotides: TGTGCCATCAGTGAGGGCGGGGAAGGGGGAGACTACGAGCAGTACTTC. This sequence encodes CAISEGGEGGDYEQYF.

In this sample, this clone turned up once. The chain is built from TRBV10-3 and TRBJ2-1, with D perhaps matching TRBD1 (6 bases). V was cut by 9 bases and J by 5 bases, with 11 bases left in between. Germline CDR1 reads ENHRY; CDR2 reads SYGVKD. This CDR3 is built from 12 residues. CDR3 sequence (DNA): TGTGCCATGGGGACATTAGACAATGAGCAGTTCTTC. Protein sequence: CAMGTLDNEQFF.

This chain's CDR3 is CASSLKQGVTEAFF. The CDR3 DNA reads as TGTGCCAGCAGCTTGAAACAGGGCGTCACTGAAGCTTTCTTT. The J gene is TRBJ1-1, the V gene TRBV7-2; TRBD1 might be the D (6 bases). In germline, CDR1 is SGHTA, CDR2 FQGNSA. V lost 3 bases and J 4 bases, leaving 12 bases between the germline ends. The CDR3 is 14 amino acids.

V is TRBV18 and J is TRBJ1-3; D uncertain. The CDR3 runs to 16 residues. V lost 3 bases and J 0 bases, leaving 12 bases between the germline ends. The germline gives CDR1 KGHSH, CDR2 LQKENI. CDR3 DNA: TGTGCCAGCTCACCGCCCGGCGGACGCTCTGGAAACACCATATATTTT. It translates to CASSPPGGRSGNTIYF.

The chain recombines TRBV5-4 with TRBJ1-2; D gene uncertain. The CDR3 totals 13 residues. CDR1 is SGHNT and CDR2 is YYREEE in the germline V gene (reference sequence). Deletions cut 5 bases from V and 8 bases from J, with 16 bases between. The CDR3 nucleotides are TGTGCCAGCAGTTCGGACCCGTCCGGGGGCTACACCTTC. Protein product: CASSSDPSGGYTF.

CDR3 in DNA: TGCGCCAGCAGCCAAGGGCTCGACAGAGGGGGTGGCTACACCTTC. This codes for CASSQGLDRGGGYTF. The chain links TRBV4-1 to TRBJ1-2, with a tentative D call TRBD1 (6 bases). The germline V gene encodes CDR1 MGHRA and CDR2 YSYEKL. V was clipped by 1 base and J by 7 bases, with 16 bases between them. This CDR3 comprises 15 residues.

The V gene is TRBV15, the J gene TRBJ1-1; D uncertain. Germline assignment: CDR1 LNHNV and CDR2 YYDKDF (reference sequence). Trimming stripped 2 bases from V and 6 bases from J, with 10 bases between. The CDR3 is made up of 13 amino acids. CDR3: CATSRQDEAEAFF. DNA of the CDR3: TGTGCCACCAGCAGACAGGACGAAGCTGAAGCTTTCTTT.

This rearrangement joins TRBV27 to TRBJ1-2, with D possibly matching TRBD1 (6 bases). Germline CDR1 reads MNHEY; CDR2 reads SMNVEV (reference sequence). CDR3 length equals 14 residues. V dropped 7 bases and J dropped 5 bases, with 17 bases sitting between them. The CDR3: CASTPLGADYGYTF. The CDR3 nucleotides are TGTGCCAGCACCCCGTTGGGGGCTGATTATGGCTACACCTTC.

The count of this clone is one. The chain employs TRBV5-4 and TRBJ2-1; TRBD2 matches at 9 bases. After removal of 3 bases from V and 7 bases from J, the junction contained 5 bases not matched to a gene. The CDR3 loop spans 14 amino acids. CDR1 is SGHNT, CDR2 YYREEE, per germline (reference sequence). The CDR3 spells CASSSGLAQNEQFF. The CDR3 bases are TGTGCCAGCAGCTCAGGACTAGCGCAAAATGAGCAGTTCTTC.

The chain joins TRBV7-9 to TRBJ1-4; possibly TRBD1 for D (5 bases). Trimming removed 5 bases from V and 15 bases from J, with 19 bases in between. Germline V gene data show CDR1 as SEHNR and CDR2 as FQNEAQ (reference sequence). CDR3 length equals 13 residues. The CDR3 sequence is CASSRGRREGMFF. DNA for the CDR3: TGTGCCAGCAGCCGGGGACGCCGGGAGGGGATGTTTTTT.

V gene TRBV5-6 combines with J gene TRBJ2-7; 7 nucleotides line up with TRBD1. The V segment lost 0 bases and the J segment 3 bases; nucleotides outside the gene matches: 12. Germline CDR1 is SGHDT and CDR2 is YYEEEE. The CDR3 loop spans 17 amino acids. CDR3 region: CASSLATTGTENYEQYF. The CDR3 nucleotides read TGTGCCAGCAGCTTGGCAACTACCGGGACAGAGAACTACGAGCAGTACTTC.

The chain joins TRBV27 to TRBJ2-7, with D perhaps TRBD1 (6 bases). Germline lookup yields CDR1 MNHEY and CDR2 SMNVEV (reference sequence). This CDR3 contains 16 residues. Deletions cut 4 bases from V and 5 bases from J, with 21 bases between. The CDR3 DNA follows: TGTGCCAGCAGTTCGAATACAGGGTCGAGTGGGGACGAGCAGTACTTC. Amino acid sequence: CASSSNTGSSGDEQYF.

The chain couples TRBV19 to TRBJ1-5, with D maybe TRBD1 (5 bases). Germline-derived CDR1 and CDR2 are LNHDA and SQIVND (reference sequence). The CDR3 extends over 14 amino acids. V lost 2 bases, J lost 3 bases, and 8 bases lay in between. CDR3 coding DNA: TGTGCCAGTAGTATACCAGGGCTCAATCAGCCCCAGCATTTT. Protein sequence: CASSIPGLNQPQHF.